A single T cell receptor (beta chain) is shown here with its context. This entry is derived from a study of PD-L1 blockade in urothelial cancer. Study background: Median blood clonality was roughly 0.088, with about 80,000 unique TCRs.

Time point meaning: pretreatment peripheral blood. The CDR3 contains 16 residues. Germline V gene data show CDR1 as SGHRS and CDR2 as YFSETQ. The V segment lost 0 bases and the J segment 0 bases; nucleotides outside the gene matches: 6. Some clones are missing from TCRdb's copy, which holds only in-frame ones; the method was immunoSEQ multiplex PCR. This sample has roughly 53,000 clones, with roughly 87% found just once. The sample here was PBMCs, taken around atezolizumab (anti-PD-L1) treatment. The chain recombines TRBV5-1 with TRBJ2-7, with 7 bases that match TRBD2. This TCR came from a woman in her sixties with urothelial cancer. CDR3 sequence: CASSLVSSGISYEQYF. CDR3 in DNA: TGCGCCAGCAGCTTGGTGTCTAGCGGAATCTCCTACGAGCAGTACTTC.